This TCR beta chain appears in the sequencing data of a study of blood T cell repertoires in COVID-19. About the research overall: Researchers got acute and convalescent COVID-19 samples from the United States, Italy and Spain.

Clones were sequenced by immunoSEQ multiplex PCR, and TCRdb holds only the in-frame ones, with some missing. The data show 300,000 to 450,000 clones, roughly nine tenths seen once. The source material was peripheral blood. The sequence came from a woman aged 25-40 years with COVID-19, enrolled during active disease.

CDR3 in DNA: TGTGCCAGTAGTCCCGCACAGGGGGCTGGAAACACCATATATTTT. Its translation is CASSPAQGAGNTIYF. V and J are TRBV19 and TRBJ1-3, with 8 bases fitting TRBD1. Germline values: CDR1 LNHDA, CDR2 SQIVND (reference sequence). Trimming removed 5 bases from V and 2 bases from J; junction bases left unmatched: 5. CDR3 length equals 15 residues. Full variable domain (missing parts from reference TRBV19 and TRBJ1-3): DGGITQSPKYLFRKEGQNVTLSCEQNLNHDAMYWYRQDPGQGLRLIYYSQIVNDFQKGDIAEGYSVSREKKESFPLTVTSAQKNPTAFYLCASSPAQGAGNTIYFGEGSWLTVV.